This passage covers 29 T cell receptor beta chains from one sample sequenced in a study of regulatory T cells in long-lasting Graves disease. Sequencing libraries for TCR beta were prepared with iRepertoire HTBI primers and Arm-PCR of CDR3 regions. TCRdb re-called the multiplex PCR reads through MiXCR, storing one row per CDR3 protein. The sample has approximately 300,000 distinct CDR3 sequences; more than 15% are singletons. Time point indicated: newly diagnosed GD, antithyroid drugs for less than 3 months. Construction of the TCR library relied on RNA isolated from PBMCs. The sequenced sample was peripheral blood mononuclear cells (PBMCs), obtained at new diagnosis, from a patient treated with antithyroid drugs. The source of these receptors is a female donor with Graves disease.

This clonotype was seen only a few times. The genes are TRBV7-2 and TRBJ2-2; D uncertain. Germline lookup yields CDR1 SGHTA and CDR2 FQGNSA. The V and J ends lost 5 bases and 5 bases respectively, with 12 bases between them. The CDR3 runs 14 residues. In DNA form, the CDR3 reads TGTGCCAGCAGCCCGATGGTTTCGACCGGGGAGCTGTTTTTT. It yields the protein CASSPMVSTGELFF.

There are many counts of this clonotype. This rearrangement joins TRBV7-3 to TRBJ1-1; TRBD1 agrees at 7 bases. V lost 5 bases and J lost 5; bases outside the gene matches: 5. CDR3 length: 13 amino acids. Germline V CDR1 and CDR2: SGHTA, FQGTGA. This CDR3 is CASSDSGGTEAFF. CDR3 DNA: TGTGCCAGCAGCGATTCAGGGGGAACTGAAGCTTTCTTT.

This clonotype was observed a few times. The chain carries TRBV30 and TRBJ2-7; D remains ambiguous. The V end was cut by 5 bases, the J end by 4 bases, with 12 bases between. The germline V gene has CDR1 GTSNPN and CDR2 SVGIG (reference sequence). This CDR3 is built from 12 residues. The CDR3 protein is CAWDRGEYEQYF. DNA of the CDR3: TGTGCCTGGGACCGCGGAGAATACGAGCAGTACTTC.

This clonotype was detected ten times or more. V gene TRBV11-3 combines with J gene TRBJ2-5; 11 positions agree with TRBD2. CDR3 size: 17 residues. V was clipped by 5 bases and J by 5 bases; unmatched bases: 13. CDR1 is SGHNT, CDR2 YENEEA, per germline. CDR3 loop: CASSQNKLAGVSETQYF. CDR3 nucleotide sequence: TGTGCCAGCAGCCAGAACAAACTAGCGGGAGTCTCTGAGACCCAGTACTTC.

This clonotype was counted only a few times. The chain combines TRBV20-1 with TRBJ2-1, with TRBD2 matching over 7 bases. This CDR3 is built from 14 residues. Germline assignment: CDR1 DFQATT and CDR2 SNEGSKA (reference sequence). The V gene end was trimmed by 2 bases and the J gene end by 0 bases; junction bases not matched to a gene: 1. CDR3 region: CSARRGSSYNEQFF. CDR3 nucleotide sequence: TGCAGTGCTAGACGCGGGAGCTCCTACAATGAGCAGTTCTTC.

This clonotype was counted many times. Germline is not matched at one junction end, which may reflect a read error. The V gene is TRBV11-3, the J gene TRBJ2-7; 7 nucleotides match TRBD1. CDR1 and CDR2 (germline): SGHNT, YENEEA. This CDR3 spans 15 amino acids. The CDR3 nucleotides read TGTGCCAGCAGCTTAGCGGGACAGCTGAGCTACGGGCAGTACTTC. The encoded protein is CASSLAGQLSYGQYF.

The chain links TRBV7-9 to TRBJ2-2; 10 nucleotides line up with TRBD2. The CDR3 spans 18 residues. The V gene end was trimmed by 8 bases and the J gene end by 7 bases; junction bases not matched to a gene: 19. Germline CDR1 reads SEHNR; CDR2 reads FQNEAQ (reference sequence). The CDR3 is CASPIKVSGRWSFGELFF. DNA for the CDR3: TGTGCCAGCCCGATAAAAGTTAGCGGGAGGTGGTCCTTCGGGGAGCTGTTTTTT.

This clonotype has a count of ten or more. The chain couples TRBV27 to TRBJ1-6, with D possibly matching TRBD1 (6 bases). CDR1 MNHEY and CDR2 SMNVEV come from the germline V gene (reference sequence). This CDR3 contains 16 residues. Trimming removed 5 bases at V and 0 bases at J, with 11 bases between. The CDR3 coding sequence is TGTGCCAGCAGTGGGGGCCGTAGCTCCTATAATTCACCCCTCCACTTT. Translation: CASSGGRSSYNSPLHF.

The sample holds many counts of this clonotype. The V call is TRBV5-1, the J call TRBJ2-7; D may be TRBD1 (5 bases). V was clipped by 3 bases and J by 4 bases, with 14 bases between them. The CDR3 loop spans 14 amino acids. CDR1 is SGHRS, CDR2 YFSETQ, per germline. The CDR3 sequence is CASSSSGIQYEQYF. The CDR3 nucleotides read TGCGCCAGCAGCTCTTCAGGGATTCAGTACGAGCAGTACTTC. The entire variable domain, with the rest obtained from reference TRBV5-1 and TRBJ2-7, is as follows: KAGVTQTPRYLIKTRGQQVTLSCSPISGHRSVSWYQQTPGQGLQFLFEYFSETQRNKGNFPGRFSGRQFSNSRSEMNVSTLELGDSALYLCASSSSGIQYEQYFGPGTRLTVT.

The count of this clonotype is one. A read error is likely here: a far larger clone is one base away. The rearrangement links TRBV28 to TRBJ2-1; D call uncertain. The J call is doubtful: the DNA matches TRBJ2-7 better. CDR3 size: 16 residues. Germline CDR1 and CDR2: MDHEN and SYDVKM. Here the CDR3 reads CASSLVVITPDNEQYF. The CDR3, as DNA: TGTGCCAGCAGCTTAGTCGTAATCACTCCCGACAATGAGCAGTACTTC.

Ten or more counts support this clonotype. The rearrangement uses TRBV6-1 and TRBJ2-2, with a tentative D call TRBD1 (6 bases). The CDR3 is 14 amino acids. Germline CDR1 MNHNS, CDR2 SASEGT. Trimming pared 7 bases from V and 0 bases from J, leaving 9 bases between. The CDR3 DNA reads TGTGCCAGCACAAAGGGGGCGAACACCGGGGAGCTGTTTTTT. The encoded protein is CASTKGANTGELFF.

This clonotype was counted at least ten times. The rearrangement links TRBV7-2 to TRBJ2-7; maybe TRBD2 (7 bases). The CDR3 has 17 amino acids. Germline loops: CDR1 SGHTA, CDR2 FQGNSA. V was pared by 1 base and J by 1 base, with 17 bases between. The CDR3 here is CASSLDGGGAQSYEQYF. The CDR3 DNA reads as TGTGCCAGCAGCTTAGATGGGGGGGGGGCGCAGTCCTACGAGCAGTACTTC.

This clonotype appeared once. The J gene is TRBJ1-2, the V gene TRBV5-1; 8 bases match TRBD1. Germline assignment: CDR1 SGHRS and CDR2 YFSETQ. This CDR3 has 14 amino acids. The V segment lost 1 base and the J segment 7 bases; nucleotides outside the gene matches: 6. CDR3 DNA: TGCGCCAGCAGCTTGTTTCCAGGGGGCGGTGGCTACACCTTC. Protein sequence: CASSLFPGGGGYTF.

This clonotype was seen only once. V and J are TRBV12-5 and TRBJ2-7; TRBD1 aligns across 7 bases. The CDR3 runs to 14 residues. The V segment lost 1 base and the J segment 2 bases; nucleotides outside the gene matches: 2. Germline V CDR1 and CDR2: LGHNT, FRNRAP. This chain's CDR3 is CASGLGTGTYEQYF. For the CDR3, the DNA is TGTGCTAGTGGTTTGGGGACAGGAACCTACGAGCAGTACTTC.

This clonotype has ten or more counts. The rearrangement uses TRBV12-3 or TRBV12-4 and TRBJ1-5; 9 nucleotides align to TRBD1. The CDR3 length is 19 residues. With 5 bases clipped from V and 4 bases from J, the junction kept 18 bases outside the gene matches. CDR3 coding DNA: TGTGCCAGCAGTCCAAAACCCGGGACAGGGTCTTGGTTGAATCAGCCCCAGCATTTT. Amino acid sequence: CASSPKPGTGSWLNQPQHF.

This clonotype was seen many times. The rearrangement links TRBV15 to TRBJ1-5, with unresolved D. V was pared by 5 bases and J by 3 bases, with 5 bases between. Germline lookup yields CDR1 LNHNV and CDR2 YYDKDF (reference sequence). This CDR3 spans 12 amino acids. CDR3 sequence: CATSPPNQPQHF. The DNA for the CDR3 is TGTGCCACCAGCCCCCCCAATCAGCCCCAGCATTTT.

This clonotype was counted many times. The chain recombines TRBV5-4 with TRBJ2-5; TRBD2 aligns across 13 bases. Germline CDR1 SGHNT, CDR2 YYREEE (reference sequence). This CDR3 has 16 residues. The J segment lost 4 bases and the V segment lost 4 bases, leaving 7 bases of the junction unmatched. The DNA for the CDR3 is TGTGCCAGCAGCAAAGGACTAGCGGGAGATATAGAGACCCAGTACTTC. Protein: CASSKGLAGDIETQYF.

This clonotype was seen repeatedly, ten times or more. V gene TRBV6-1 combines with J gene TRBJ2-7, with 8 bases identical to TRBD2. Germline CDR1 MNHNS, CDR2 SASEGT. Unmatched junction bases numbered 13, after V lost 6 bases and J lost 6 bases. The CDR3 is 15 residues long. CDR3 amino acids: CASRERGGAPGEQYF. DNA of the CDR3: TGTGCCAGCAGGGAACGGGGGGGGGCGCCTGGCGAGCAGTACTTC.

Only one count was recorded for this clonotype. A clone one base away is much larger, so this may be a read error. CDR3 DNA sequence: TGTGCCGGTTGGCCTCCAACTAATGAAAAACTGTTTTTT. It codes for CAGWPPTNEKLFF. The chain carries TRBV6-4 and TRBJ1-4; no firm D call. The V end lost 11 bases, the J end lost 0 bases, and 10 bases lay between the germline ends. The germline CDR1 and CDR2 sequences are MRHNA and SNTAGT. The CDR3 length is 13 residues.

This clonotype was recorded at least ten times. The rearrangement joins TRBV28 to TRBJ2-1; 8 nucleotides align to TRBD2. Germline V gene data show CDR1 as MDHEN and CDR2 as SYDVKM. CDR3 size: 16 residues. V lost 8 bases, J lost 5 bases, and 14 bases stayed unmatched. Here the CDR3 reads CASERESAPINNEQFF. The CDR3 nucleotides are TGTGCCAGCGAGCGGGAGTCCGCCCCCATCAACAATGAGCAGTTCTTC. Full variable domain (missing parts from reference TRBV28 and TRBJ2-1): DVKVTQSSRYLVKRTGEKVFLECVQDMDHENMFWYRQDPGLGLRLIYFSYDVKMKEKGDIPEGYSVSREKKERFSLILESASTNQTSMYLCASERESAPINNEQFFGPGTRLTVL.

In its sample, this clonotype was seen many times. The chain couples TRBV5-1 to TRBJ1-2, with D unresolved. The CDR3 runs to 13 residues. V was shortened by 5 bases and J by 1 base, with 9 bases between the two germline ends. Germline loops: CDR1 SGHRS, CDR2 YFSETQ. As DNA, the CDR3 is TGCGCCAGCAGGCCGGATAGTAACTATGGCTACACCTTC. This translates into CASRPDSNYGYTF.

This clonotype showed up many times. This chain links TRBV13 with TRBJ2-2, with 12 bases aligning to TRBD2. Germline trimming cut 5 bases from V and 0 bases from J; bases unmatched to any gene: 13. CDR1 and CDR2 from the germline V gene are PRHDT and FYEKMQ (reference sequence). The CDR3 loop spans 20 amino acids. The DNA of the CDR3 is TGTGCCAGCAGCCACCAGATCAGGACTAGCGGGATCGCGAACACCGGGGAGCTGTTTTTT. Residues: CASSHQIRTSGIANTGELFF. Filled out from reference TRBV13 and TRBJ2-2, the complete variable domain reads AAGVIQSPRHLIKEKRETATLKCYPIPRHDTVYWYQQGPGQDPQFLISFYEKMQSDKGSIPDRFSAQQFSDYHSELNMSSLELGDSALYFCASSHQIRTSGIANTGELFFGEGSRLTVL.

This clonotype was seen at least ten times. V is TRBV20-1 and J is TRBJ1-4; a possible D gene is TRBD1 (5 bases). CDR3 length equals 16 residues. Deletions cut 0 bases from V and 8 bases from J, with 19 bases between. The germline gives CDR1 DFQATT, CDR2 SNEGSKA (reference sequence). CDR3 in amino acids: CSARDPVRQGSEKLFF. The DNA of the CDR3 is TGCAGTGCTAGAGATCCGGTGCGGCAGGGTAGCGAAAAACTGTTTTTT.

This clonotype showed up many times. The V gene is TRBV5-5, the J gene TRBJ1-1, with D maybe TRBD1 (6 bases). CDR1 is SGHKS, CDR2 YYEKEE, per germline (reference sequence). CDR3 length: 13 amino acids. Trimming left V 7 bases short and J 1 base short, with 11 bases between. The chain's CDR3 is CASGRGGNTEAFF. The CDR3 nucleotides read TGTGCCAGCGGCAGAGGGGGGAACACTGAAGCTTTCTTT.

This clonotype was observed many times. The chain combines TRBV28 with TRBJ2-6, with 8 positions matching TRBD1. V was clipped by 3 bases and J by 2 bases; unmatched bases: 3. The CDR3 has 16 amino acids. Germline loops: CDR1 MDHEN, CDR2 SYDVKM. This chain's CDR3 is CASSLSGQAGANVLTF. CDR3 bases: TGTGCCAGCAGTTTGTCGGGACAGGCTGGGGCCAACGTCCTGACTTTC.

The sample holds many counts of this clonotype. This chain's CDR3 is CASSEVGQPQHF. As DNA, the CDR3 is TGTGCCAGCAGCGAGGTGGGTCAGCCCCAGCATTTT. This chain joins TRBV11-3 and TRBJ1-5, with D uncertain. Trimming stripped 5 bases from V and 6 bases from J, with 8 bases between. The CDR3 is 12 amino acids. CDR1 is SGHNT and CDR2 is YENEEA in the germline V gene. Variable domain in full (rest from reference TRBV11-3 and TRBJ1-5): EAGVVQSPRYKIIEKKQPVAFWCNPISGHNTLYWYLQNLGQGPELLIRYENEEAVDDSQLPKDRFSAERLKGVDSTLKIQPAELGDSAVYLCASSEVGQPQHFGDGTRLSIL.

This clonotype was picked up many times. The J gene is TRBJ1-2, the V gene TRBV7-9; no reliable D call. Deletions cut 5 bases from V and 3 bases from J, with 13 bases between. The CDR3 runs to 14 residues. CDR1 SEHNR and CDR2 FQNEAQ come from the germline V gene (reference sequence). In DNA form, the CDR3 reads TGTGCCAGCAGCCCCCCCCTCACGGACTATGGCTACACCTTC. Protein product: CASSPPLTDYGYTF.

This clonotype was seen at least ten times. The J gene is TRBJ2-7, the V gene TRBV9; no definite D call. Trimming pared 0 bases from V and 1 base from J, leaving 11 bases between. Germline assignment: CDR1 SGDLS and CDR2 YYNGEE. The CDR3 spans 15 residues. Here the CDR3 reads CASSVVESPSYEQYF. CDR3 bases: TGTGCCAGCAGCGTAGTTGAATCCCCTTCCTACGAGCAGTACTTC.

V and J are TRBV7-2 and TRBJ2-1, with 8 bases aligning to TRBD1. Looked up from germline, CDR1 is SGHTA and CDR2 is FQGNSA. V shed 1 base, J shed 9 bases, and the junction held 8 bases outside the gene matches. The CDR3 runs to 15 residues. CDR3: CASSLEGTGIIEQFF. CDR3 bases: TGTGCCAGCAGCTTAGAAGGGACAGGAATTATTGAGCAGTTCTTC.